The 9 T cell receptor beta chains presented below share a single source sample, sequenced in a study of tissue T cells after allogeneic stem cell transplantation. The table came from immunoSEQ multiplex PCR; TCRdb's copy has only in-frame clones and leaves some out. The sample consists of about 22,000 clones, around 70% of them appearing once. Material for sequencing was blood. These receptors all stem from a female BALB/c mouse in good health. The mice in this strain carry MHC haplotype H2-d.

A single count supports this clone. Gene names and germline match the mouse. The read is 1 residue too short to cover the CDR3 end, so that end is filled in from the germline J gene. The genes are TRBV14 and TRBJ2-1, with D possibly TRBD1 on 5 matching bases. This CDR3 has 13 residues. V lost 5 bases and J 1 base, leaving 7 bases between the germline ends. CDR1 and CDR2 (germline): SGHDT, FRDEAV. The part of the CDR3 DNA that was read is TGTGCCAGCAGGAACAGGAACTATGCTGAGCAGTTC. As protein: CASRNRNYAEQF. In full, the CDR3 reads CASRNRNYAEQFF.

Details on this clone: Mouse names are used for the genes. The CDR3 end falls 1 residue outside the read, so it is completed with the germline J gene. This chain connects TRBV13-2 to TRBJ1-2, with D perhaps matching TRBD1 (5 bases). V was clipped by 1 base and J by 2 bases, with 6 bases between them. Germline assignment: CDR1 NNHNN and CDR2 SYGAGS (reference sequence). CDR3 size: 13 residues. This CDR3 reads CASGDRQNSDYTF. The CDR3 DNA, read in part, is TGTGCCAGCGGTGATAGACAGAACTCCGACTACACC.

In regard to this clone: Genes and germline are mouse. The DNA read from the CDR3 is TGTGCTAGCAGTTCCGGACAGGGGCAAAACACCTTGTAC. Translating it yields CASSSGQGQNTLY. The full-length CDR3 reads as CASSSGQGQNTLYF. The rearrangement links TRBV29 to TRBJ2-4, with 9 bases that match TRBD1. The read stops 1 residue short of the end of the CDR3; the missing end is completed from the germline J gene. The length of the CDR3 is 14 residues. The germline gives CDR1 MSHET, CDR2 SYDVDS. V trimming: 4 bases; J trimming: 3 bases; junction bases outside the gene matches: 2.

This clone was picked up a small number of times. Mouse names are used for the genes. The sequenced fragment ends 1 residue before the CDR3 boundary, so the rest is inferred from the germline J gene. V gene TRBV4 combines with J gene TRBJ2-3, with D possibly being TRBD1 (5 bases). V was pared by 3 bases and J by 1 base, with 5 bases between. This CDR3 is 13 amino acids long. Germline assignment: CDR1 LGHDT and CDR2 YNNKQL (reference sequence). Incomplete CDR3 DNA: TGTGCCAGCAGCTACAGGGGTGCAGAAACGCTGTAT. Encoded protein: CASSYRGAETLY. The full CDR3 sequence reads CASSYRGAETLYF. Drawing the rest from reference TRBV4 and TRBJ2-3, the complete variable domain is ETAVFQTPNYHVTQVGNEVSFNCKQTLGHDTMYWYKQDSKKLLKIMFSYNNKQLIVNETVPRRFSPQSSDKAHLNLRIKSVEPEDSAVYLCASSYRGAETLYFGSGTRLTVL.

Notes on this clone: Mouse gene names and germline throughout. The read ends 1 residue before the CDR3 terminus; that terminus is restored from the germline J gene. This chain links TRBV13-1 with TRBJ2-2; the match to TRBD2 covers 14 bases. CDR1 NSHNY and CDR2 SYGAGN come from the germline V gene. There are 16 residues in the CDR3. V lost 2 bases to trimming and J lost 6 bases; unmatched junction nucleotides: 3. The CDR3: CASSDRDWGGSGQLYF. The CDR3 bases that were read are TGTGCCAGCAGTGACCGGGACTGGGGGGGCTCCGGGCAGCTCTAC.

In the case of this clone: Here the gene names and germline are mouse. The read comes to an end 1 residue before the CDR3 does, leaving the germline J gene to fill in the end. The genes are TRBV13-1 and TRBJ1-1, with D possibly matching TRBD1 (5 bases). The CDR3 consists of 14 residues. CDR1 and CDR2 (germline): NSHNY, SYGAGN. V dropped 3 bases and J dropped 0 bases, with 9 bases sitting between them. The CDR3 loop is CASSAGQANTEVFF. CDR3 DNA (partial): TGTGCCAGCAGTGCCGGACAAGCAAACACAGAAGTCTTC.

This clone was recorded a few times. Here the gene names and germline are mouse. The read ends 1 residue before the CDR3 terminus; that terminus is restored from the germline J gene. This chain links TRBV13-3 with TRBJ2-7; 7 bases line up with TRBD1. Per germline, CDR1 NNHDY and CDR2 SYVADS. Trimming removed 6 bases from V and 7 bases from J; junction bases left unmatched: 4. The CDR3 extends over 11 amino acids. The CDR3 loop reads CASTGGGEQYF. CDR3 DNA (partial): TGTGCCAGCACAGGGGGAGGGGAACAGTAC.

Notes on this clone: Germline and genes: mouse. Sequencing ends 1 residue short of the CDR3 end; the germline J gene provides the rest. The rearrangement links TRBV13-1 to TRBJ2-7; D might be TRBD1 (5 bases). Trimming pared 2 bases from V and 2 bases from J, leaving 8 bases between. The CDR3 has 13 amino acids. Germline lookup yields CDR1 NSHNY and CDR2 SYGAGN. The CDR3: CASSDREAYEQYF. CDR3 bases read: TGTGCCAGCAGTGACAGGGAAGCCTATGAACAGTAC.

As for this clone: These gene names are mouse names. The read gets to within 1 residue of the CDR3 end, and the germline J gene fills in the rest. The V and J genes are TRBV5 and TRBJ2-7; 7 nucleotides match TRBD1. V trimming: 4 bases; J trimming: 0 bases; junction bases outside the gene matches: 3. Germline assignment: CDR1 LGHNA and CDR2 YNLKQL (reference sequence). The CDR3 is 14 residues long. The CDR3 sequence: CASSPRDSSYEQYF. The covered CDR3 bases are TGTGCCAGCAGCCCCCGGGACAGCTCCTATGAACAGTAC.